This T cell receptor (beta chain) was profiled in a study of vaccination effects on CD4 cells after COVID-19 (dated by TCRdb to about 2022). Background for the entire study: Each participant received two doses of an mRNA SARS-CoV-2 vaccine, either BNT162b2 or mRNA-1273. In a couple of convalescent patients, pre-vaccine samples were collected 16 days and one week ahead of the first dose, 142 and 148 days after COVID-19 diagnosis. SARS-CoV-2 spike-specific CD4+ TCR repertoires from before and after mRNA vaccination were compared in COVID-19 convalescent patients and in infection-naive vaccine recipients. A total of around eleven COVID-19 convalescent patients and several SARS-CoV-2-naive healthy vaccine recipients were included in the full study. Cultures from other donors in the study were sequenced with the Oncomine TCR Beta short-read assay on an Illumina iSeq 100.

In the ViraFEST assay, PBMC were stimulated with viral peptide pools, and TCR sequencing was then used to find antigen-specific CD4+ T cell clonotypes based on their expansion. After around ten days of culture, CD4+ T cells were isolated with the EasySep CD4+ T cell isolation kit. PCR-confirmed SARS-CoV-2 infection had occurred in convalescent patients between March and December 2020, before the Alpha, Beta and Delta variants emerged in the United States. A few million PBMC per well were cultured in IMDM with approximately 5% human AB serum, roughly 10 IU/ml IL-2 and gentamicin, plus 10 ug/ml peptides. On days 3 and 7, half of the culture medium was replaced with fresh IL-2-containing medium. Each peptide stimulation condition was cultured in triplicate wells unless otherwise noted. Using Ficoll-Paque Plus gradient centrifugation, PBMC were separated from whole blood and then either used fresh or cryopreserved at -140C. The QIAamp micro DNA kit was used to extract genomic DNA from the cultured CD4+ T cells.

Comment on this clone: Its target antigen remains unknown. The sample holds no much larger clone one base away, and base qualities are not on file.

The protocol used for the library was the immunoSEQ multiplex PCR assay. DNA from the cultured, isolated CD4+ T cells was subjected to TCR beta CDR3 sequencing. The authors' analysis ran thus. Non-productive TCR sequences were discarded, and reads were trimmed to the CDR3 region, with only CDR3s of 7 or more amino acids retained. The MANAFEST web app was used to identify antigen-specific clonotypes by comparing expansion in peptide wells with expansion in reference cultures. For clones to be considered positive, expansion at FDR<0.05 versus reference and all other wells, an odds ratio above 5, and a frequency above 0.1% in two replicate wells were required. A clonotype was called cross-reactive if it was significantly expanded both in SARS-CoV-2 spike wells and in at least one common cold coronavirus spike condition. Levenshtein distance calculated with the stringdist R package was used to assess CDR3 similarity, and unrooted trees were constructed with ape in R 3.6.1. TCRdb obtained this table from immuneACCESS and retained in-frame rearrangements with V and J assigned. These tables miss some clones; where compared with another copy, unresolved V genes account for less than half of the shortfall, and the remainder is unexplained. That table supplies the V and J calls and clone size; D and trimming were determined from the DNA. Within this sample are 40,000 or so clones, with under 80% of them counted one time only. 30% to 40% of the sample belongs to the ten largest clones.

Taken from the germline V gene, the CDR1 and CDR2 loops are KGHSH and LQKENI. V loses 4 bases, J loses 0 bases, and the germline ends lie 13 bases apart. The CDR3 holds 16 amino acids from the cysteine to the phenylalanine. Only the CDR3 portion is preserved as DNA: 48 bases, with reading frame beginning at the first base. What the research found in general, with its limitations: Clones induced by infection and clones induced by vaccination both contracted markedly at late timepoints after vaccination, which fits with T cell responses waning over time. The study was limited by a small number of convalescent patients and lacked early post-infection timepoints. Among convalescent patients, the spike-reactive repertoire after vaccination was made up mainly of new vaccine-induced clones that were largely distinct from the clones induced by infection.

The input for sequencing was CD4+ T cells from PBMCs cultured with a peptide pool, taken before COVID-19 vaccination. The sequence was collected from a human donor who had a prior SARS-CoV-2 infection. The rearrangement combines TRBV18 with TRBJ1-3, with the identity of the D gene unclear. The CDR3: CASSRVGPSSGNTIYF. The DNA sequence is given as TGTGCCAGCTCACGGGTCGGTCCGAGCTCTGGAAACACCATATATTTT.